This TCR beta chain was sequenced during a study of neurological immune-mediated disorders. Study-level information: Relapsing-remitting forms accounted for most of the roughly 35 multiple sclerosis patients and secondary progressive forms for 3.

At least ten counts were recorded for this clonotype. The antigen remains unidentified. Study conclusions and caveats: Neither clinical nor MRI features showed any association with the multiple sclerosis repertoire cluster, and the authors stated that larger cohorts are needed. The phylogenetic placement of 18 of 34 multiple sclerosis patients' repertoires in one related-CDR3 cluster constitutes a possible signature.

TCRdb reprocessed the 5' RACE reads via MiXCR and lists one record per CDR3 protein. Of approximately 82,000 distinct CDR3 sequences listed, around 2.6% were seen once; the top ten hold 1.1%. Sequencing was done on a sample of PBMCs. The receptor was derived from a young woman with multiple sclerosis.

This CDR3 reads CASSGLVGVTEAFF. The CDR3 nucleotides are TGTGCCAGCAGCGGTTTAGTGGGGGTCACTGAAGCTTTCTTT. The V gene is TRBV9, the J gene TRBJ1-1, with D possibly TRBD1 on 5 matching bases. There are 14 residues in the CDR3. Germline V gene sequence: CDR1 SGDLS, CDR2 YYNGEE. With 3 bases removed from V and 4 bases from J, the gap between germline ends came to 13 bases.